This section outlines one T cell receptor (beta chain) sequence together with its context. These data are taken from a study of T cell responses to AZD1222 COVID-19 vaccine. V was pared by 3 bases and J by 3 bases, with 6 bases of the junction left unmatched. The CDR3 sequence is 15 residues long. Germline loops: CDR1 LNHNV, CDR2 YYDKDF (reference sequence). The data were produced by immunoSEQ multiplex PCR, yet TCRdb's version contains in-frame clones alone and is incomplete. In the table there are some 120,000 clones, around nine tenths of which are singletons. The origin of this receptor is an adult in good health. The chain combines TRBV15 with TRBJ2-7, with 9 bases matching TRBD2. The starting material was peripheral blood, obtained on day 0 of AZD1222 vaccination. In DNA, the CDR3 is TGTGCCACCAGCAGCGCTAGCGGGACAATCTACGAGCAGTACTTC. Its translation is CATSSASGTIYEQYF.